Presented here are 29 T cell receptor beta chains from one specimen sequenced in a study of blood T cell repertoires in COVID-19. Repertoires were generated with immunoSEQ multiplex PCR, while TCRdb's copy carries only in-frame clones and drops some. There are about 89,000 clones in the sample; roughly 80% occur only once, and roughly 50% lies in the top ten. Sequencing input: peripheral blood. These receptors were taken from a human donor in a cohort sampled during active COVID-19.

The chain combines TRBV13 with TRBJ2-1, with D possibly being TRBD1 (5 bases). V gave up 4 bases and J gave up 7 bases, with 8 bases separating them. CDR1 and CDR2 (germline): PRHDT, FYEKMQ (reference sequence). The CDR3 totals 12 residues. CDR3 coding DNA: TGTGCCAGCAGCTATCCAGGGAATGAGCAGTTCTTC. Its protein is CASSYPGNEQFF.

The chain joins TRBV5-6 to TRBJ2-5; TRBD1 might be the D (6 bases). Germline V gene sequence: CDR1 SGHDT, CDR2 YYEEEE. This CDR3 is 16 amino acids long. The V and J ends lost 4 bases and 3 bases respectively, with 19 bases between them. Here the CDR3 reads CASSPGHSDGKETQYF. In nucleotides, the CDR3 is TGTGCCAGCAGCCCGGGACACTCGGATGGGAAAGAGACCCAGTACTTC.

In its sample, this clone was seen a few times. The chain is built from TRBV7-3 and TRBJ2-1; 12 nucleotides line up with TRBD2. Trimming removed 6 bases from V and 7 bases from J; junction bases left unmatched: 7. Germline values: CDR1 SGHTA, CDR2 FQGTGA. The CDR3 totals 15 residues. The CDR3 nucleotides are TGTGCCAGCAGGGACCCTAGCGGGAGGGATAATGAGCAGTTCTTC. Protein sequence: CASRDPSGRDNEQFF. Using reference TRBV7-3 and TRBJ2-1 for the parts outside the CDR3, the full variable domain is GAGVSQTPSNKVTEKGKYVELRCDPISGHTALYWYRQSLGQGPEFLIYFQGTGAADDSGLPNDRFFAVRPEGSVSTLKIQRTERGDSAVYLCASRDPSGRDNEQFFGPGTRLTVL.

This chain connects TRBV27 to TRBJ2-5; 7 nucleotides line up with TRBD1. Germline lookup yields CDR1 MNHEY and CDR2 SMNVEV (reference sequence). The trim removed 5 bases at V and 2 bases at J, leaving 5 bases unmatched. This CDR3 is 14 amino acids long. CDR3 in DNA: TGTGCCAGCAGTGCCGACAGGGCGCAAGAGACCCAGTACTTC. This translates into CASSADRAQETQYF.

The rearrangement uses TRBV27 and TRBJ2-7; the match to TRBD2 covers 9 bases. V was clipped by 5 bases and J by 2 bases; unmatched bases: 7. The CDR3 is 15 amino acids. Germline lookup yields CDR1 MNHEY and CDR2 SMNVEV (reference sequence). The CDR3 sequence: CASSPGLARTYEQYF. For the CDR3, the DNA is TGTGCCAGCAGTCCCGGACTAGCGCGTACCTACGAGCAGTACTTC.

The rearrangement links TRBV5-1 to TRBJ2-2; 7 bases line up with TRBD2. Germline V lookup: CDR1 SGHRS, CDR2 YFSETQ. V was pared by 0 bases and J by 5 bases, with 4 bases of the junction left unmatched. The CDR3 runs 15 residues. The CDR3, as DNA: TGCGCCAGCAGCTTGGCTAGCGGAGGGACCGGGGAGCTGTTTTTT. Its protein is CASSLASGGTGELFF.

This chain connects TRBV28 to TRBJ2-7, with no clear D. This CDR3 spans 14 amino acids. Between the trimmed V and J ends, which lost 5 bases and 3 bases, there was a span of 14 bases. Germline loops: CDR1 MDHEN, CDR2 SYDVKM. The CDR3: CASSEMRHNYEQYF. CDR3 sequence (DNA): TGTGCCAGCAGTGAGATGAGACATAACTACGAGCAGTACTTC. The full variable domain, with the rest looked up from reference TRBV28 and TRBJ2-7, is DVKVTQSSRYLVKRTGEKVFLECVQDMDHENMFWYRQDPGLGLRLIYFSYDVKMKEKGDIPEGYSVSREKKERFSLILESASTNQTSMYLCASSEMRHNYEQYFGPGTRLTVT.

V and J are TRBV6-6 and TRBJ2-5; D is unclear. This CDR3 comprises 12 residues. Germline CDR1 MNHNY, CDR2 SVGAGI (reference sequence). The ends were cut back, 6 bases at V and 5 bases at J, with 10 bases in the middle. In DNA form, the CDR3 reads TGTGCCAGCAGCCACCTCCAGGAGACCCAGTACTTC. Its protein is CASSHLQETQYF.

The chain carries TRBV14 and TRBJ2-2; 7 bases are a match to TRBD1. V lost 3 bases, J lost 2 bases, and 9 bases stayed unmatched. CDR1 and CDR2 (germline): SGHDN, FVKESK. The CDR3 covers 17 residues. CDR3 in DNA: TGTGCCAGCAGCCACCGGGACAGACTATCAAACACCGGGGAGCTGTTTTTT. Translation gives CASSHRDRLSNTGELFF.

This chain joins TRBV2 and TRBJ1-5; D remains unclear. The V and J ends lost 7 bases and 4 bases respectively, with 11 bases between them. CDR1 SNHLY and CDR2 FYNNEI come from the germline V gene. There are 13 residues in the CDR3. DNA for the CDR3: TGTGCCAGCAAACGGGATTTAAATCAGCCCCAGCATTTT. This encodes CASKRDLNQPQHF.

The chain combines TRBV19 with TRBJ2-1; 8 bases fit TRBD1. Germline-derived CDR1 and CDR2 are LNHDA and SQIVND (reference sequence). This CDR3 has 15 amino acids. V lost 4 bases and J lost 5; bases outside the gene matches: 7. CDR3 DNA sequence: TGTGCCAGTAGTACAGGGGGCCAAGGGAACAATGAGCAGTTCTTC. This sequence encodes CASSTGGQGNNEQFF.

The CDR3: CASGCRGRRETQYF. In nucleotides, the CDR3 is TGTGCTAGTGGTTGTCGGGGGAGGAGGGAGACCCAGTACTTC. The chain has TRBV12-5 and TRBJ2-5; possible D gene TRBD2, 6 bases. Trimming took off 4 bases at V and 5 bases at J, with 14 bases between the two ends. The CDR3 contains 14 residues. Per germline, CDR1 LGHNT and CDR2 FRNRAP. Full variable domain (outside the CDR3, taken from reference TRBV12-5 and TRBJ2-5): DARVTQTPRHKVTEMGQEVTMRCQPILGHNTVFWYRQTMMQGLELLAYFRNRAPLDDSGMPKDRFSAEMPDATLATLKIQPSEPRDSAVYFCASGCRGRRETQYFGPGTRLLVL.

The V call is TRBV19, the J call TRBJ2-7; TRBD2 is a possible D gene (6 bases). This CDR3 is 15 amino acids long. Looked up from germline, CDR1 is LNHDA and CDR2 is SQIVND (reference sequence). Trimming took 1 base from V and 3 from J, leaving 13 bases between them. CDR3 sequence: CASSIGGGAHYEQYF. The CDR3 DNA follows: TGTGCCAGTAGTATAGGGGGCGGGGCCCACTACGAGCAGTACTTC.

This clone occurred once. This chain uses TRBV7-2 with TRBJ2-7; possible D gene TRBD2, 5 bases. Trimming stripped 2 bases from V and 6 bases from J, with 8 bases between. This CDR3 is built from 12 residues. Germline V gene sequence: CDR1 SGHTA, CDR2 FQGNSA. The CDR3 here is CASSLSGIEQYF. The CDR3 coding sequence is TGTGCCAGCAGCTTATCGGGGATCGAGCAGTACTTC.

This clone was seen just once. The CDR3 protein is CASSTRTGRREKLFF. The CDR3, as DNA: TGTGCCAGCAGCACCCGGACAGGGAGAAGAGAAAAACTGTTTTTT. The rearrangement links TRBV5-8 to TRBJ1-4, with 8 bases that match TRBD1. The CDR3 is made up of 15 amino acids. Looked up from germline, CDR1 is SGHTS and CDR2 is YDEGEE. Unmatched junction bases numbered 10, after V lost 4 bases and J lost 8 bases.

The rearrangement uses TRBV9 and TRBJ2-7; TRBD1 aligns across 10 bases. Germline assignment: CDR1 SGDLS and CDR2 YYNGEE. J gave up 7 bases and V 4 bases, and 8 bases lay outside the gene matches. This CDR3 region has 14 residues. The CDR3, as DNA: TGTGCCAGCAGCCCGGGACAGGGGTTGGGTGAGCAGTACTTC. Encoded protein: CASSPGQGLGEQYF.

The chain has TRBV19 and TRBJ2-7; D may be TRBD2 (5 bases). V was trimmed by 7 bases and J by 3 bases, leaving 16 bases between them. This CDR3 comprises 14 residues. CDR1 is LNHDA, CDR2 SQIVND, per germline (reference sequence). This chain's CDR3 is CASKYTAEGYEQYF. The CDR3 nucleotides read TGTGCCAGTAAATACACGGCCGAGGGCTACGAGCAGTACTTC.

The table lists this clone with a few counts. The gene calls are TRBV14 and TRBJ1-6, with D possibly TRBD1 on 6 matching bases. The CDR3 is 18 amino acids. Trimming removed 3 bases from V and 0 bases from J, with 15 bases in between. CDR1 SGHDN and CDR2 FVKESK come from the germline V gene. Here the CDR3 reads CASSQADRLSSYNSPLHF. CDR3 bases: TGTGCCAGCAGCCAGGCAGACAGGCTGAGCTCCTATAATTCACCCCTCCACTTT.

The rearrangement links TRBV5-1 to TRBJ2-1, with TRBD2 matching 10 bases. V shed 1 base, J shed 5 bases, and the junction held 3 bases outside the gene matches. Germline CDR1 SGHRS, CDR2 YFSETQ. The CDR3 has 15 amino acids. In DNA, the CDR3 is TGCGCCAGCAGCTTGAGGCTAGCGGGGGACAATGAGCAGTTCTTC. As protein: CASSLRLAGDNEQFF.

The J gene is TRBJ2-3, the V gene TRBV9; perhaps TRBD2 as D (5 bases). Germline assignment: CDR1 SGDLS and CDR2 YYNGEE. The V gene lost 0 bases and the J gene lost 2 bases, with 10 bases spanning the gap. This CDR3 has 15 amino acids. This CDR3 reads CASSVDGKTTDTQYF. The CDR3 nucleotides read TGTGCCAGCAGCGTAGACGGGAAGACCACAGATACGCAGTATTTT.

The chain has TRBV28 and TRBJ2-5, with 9 nucleotides matching TRBD2. This CDR3 has 16 residues. Germline values: CDR1 MDHEN, CDR2 SYDVKM. After removal of 2 bases from V and 1 base from J, the junction contained 5 bases not matched to a gene. CDR3 loop: CASSLGRLAAQETQYF. The CDR3 DNA follows: TGTGCCAGCAGTTTAGGGCGACTAGCGGCCCAAGAGACCCAGTACTTC.

V usage is TRBV28 and J usage is TRBJ1-1, with 9 nucleotides matching TRBD1. Per germline, CDR1 MDHEN and CDR2 SYDVKM. Trimming cost V 2 bases and J 0 bases; bases outside gene matches: 4. The CDR3 sequence is 16 residues long. CDR3 sequence reads: CASSLVTGGLNTEAFF. The CDR3 DNA follows: TGTGCCAGCAGTTTAGTTACAGGGGGCCTGAACACTGAAGCTTTCTTT.

The J gene is TRBJ1-6, the V gene TRBV11-2, with D uncertain. The V end lost 1 base, the J end lost 13 bases, and 14 bases lay between the germline ends. This CDR3 has 14 residues. The germline V gene encodes CDR1 SGHAT and CDR2 FQNNGV. In nucleotides, the CDR3 is TGTGCCAGCAGCTTAGTTCTTCCGCCCCGGCCCCTCCACTTT. This translates into CASSLVLPPRPLHF.

V is TRBV10-3 and J is TRBJ2-7, with 9 positions matching TRBD1. The trim removed 4 bases at V and 4 bases at J, leaving 5 bases unmatched. The CDR3 is made up of 14 amino acids. Germline CDR1 and CDR2: ENHRY and SYGVKD. CDR3 sequence reads: CAISADRGGYEQYF. For the CDR3, the DNA is TGTGCCATCAGTGCAGACAGGGGGGGGTACGAGCAGTACTTC.

The count of this clone is one. The CDR3: CASSFPSGGRSEQYF. The DNA for the CDR3 is TGCGCCAGCAGCTTCCCCTCGGGAGGGCGGAGCGAGCAGTACTTC. The chain has TRBV5-1 and TRBJ2-7; 8 nucleotides agree with TRBD2. V shed 2 bases and J 6 bases; nucleotides not matched to a gene: 10. CDR1 and CDR2 (germline): SGHRS, YFSETQ. The CDR3 spans 15 residues. Combining the CDR3 with reference TRBV5-1 and TRBJ2-7 gives the whole variable domain KAGVTQTPRYLIKTRGQQVTLSCSPISGHRSVSWYQQTPGQGLQFLFEYFSETQRNKGNFPGRFSGRQFSNSRSEMNVSTLELGDSALYLCASSFPSGGRSEQYFGPGTRLTVT.

J is TRBJ2-1 and V is TRBV5-1; 8 nucleotides line up with TRBD2. The length of the CDR3 is 15 residues. V trimming: 4 bases; J trimming: 3 bases; junction bases outside the gene matches: 6. CDR1 is SGHRS, CDR2 YFSETQ, per germline. CDR3 protein: CASSRAGGGYNEQFF. DNA of the CDR3: TGCGCCAGCAGCAGGGCGGGAGGAGGCTACAATGAGCAGTTCTTC.

The chain joins TRBV5-5 to TRBJ1-3, with 9 nucleotides matching TRBD1. The junction had 6 bases not matched to a gene; V was cut back by 1 base and J by 4 bases. CDR3 length: 16 residues. CDR1 is SGHKS and CDR2 is YYEKEE in the germline V gene (reference sequence). CDR3 DNA: TGTGCCAGCAGCTTGAGGGGACAGGGTATCGGAAACACCATATATTTT. Translated: CASSLRGQGIGNTIYF.

The chain couples TRBV27 to TRBJ1-5, with D tentatively TRBD1 (5 bases). This CDR3 region has 15 residues. Germline CDR1 reads MNHEY; CDR2 reads SMNVEV (reference sequence). Trimming removed 6 bases at V and 1 base at J, with 13 bases between. CDR3 bases: TGTGCCAGCAGAAGCACAGGCTTCAGCAATCAGCCCCAGCATTTT. Protein sequence: CASRSTGFSNQPQHF.

The chain carries TRBV6-4 and TRBJ2-6; D is unclear. The CDR3 is 13 residues long. Germline CDR1 and CDR2: MRHNA and SNTAGT. V lost 6 bases to trimming and J lost 0 bases, with 3 bases between them. CDR3 DNA: TGTGCCAGCAGCAGCTCTGGGGCCAACGTCCTGACTTTC. Its translation: CASSSSGANVLTF.